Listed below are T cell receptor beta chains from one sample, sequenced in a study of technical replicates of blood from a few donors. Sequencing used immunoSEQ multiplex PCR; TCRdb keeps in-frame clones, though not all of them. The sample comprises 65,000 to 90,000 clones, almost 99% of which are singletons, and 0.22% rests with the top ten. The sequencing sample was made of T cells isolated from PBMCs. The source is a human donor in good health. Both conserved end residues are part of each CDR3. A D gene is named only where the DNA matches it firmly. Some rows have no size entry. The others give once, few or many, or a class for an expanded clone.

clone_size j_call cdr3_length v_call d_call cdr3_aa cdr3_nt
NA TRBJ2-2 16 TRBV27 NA CASSSHGTHGTGELFF TGTGCCAGCAGTTCCCACGGGACACATGGGACCGGGGAGCTGTTTTTT
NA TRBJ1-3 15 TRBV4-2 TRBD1 CASSQEGTVGNTIYF TGTGCCAGCAGCCAAGAAGGGACAGTCGGTAACACCATATATTTT
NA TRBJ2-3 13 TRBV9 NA CASSVSSGDTQYF TGTGCCAGCAGCGTAAGCTCTGGAGATACGCAGTATTTT
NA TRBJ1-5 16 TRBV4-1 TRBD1 CASSQVRQGAGQPQHF TGCGCCAGCAGCCAAGTCAGGCAGGGGGCTGGACAGCCCCAGCATTTT
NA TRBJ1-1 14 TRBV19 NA CASSQGIIGTEAFF TGTGCCAGTAGCCAGGGGATAATAGGGACTGAAGCTTTCTTT
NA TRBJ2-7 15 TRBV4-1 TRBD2 CASSQDGLADYEQYF TGCGCCAGCAGCCAAGATGGACTAGCGGACTACGAGCAGTACTTC
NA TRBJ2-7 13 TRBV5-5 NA CASTKTGAYEQYF TGTGCCAGCACCAAAACAGGCGCCTACGAGCAGTACTTC
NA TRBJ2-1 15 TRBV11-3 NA CASSLSRGFYNEQFF TGTGCCAGCAGCTTAAGCCGCGGGTTCTACAATGAGCAGTTCTTC
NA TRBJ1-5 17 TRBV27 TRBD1 CASSLQQGEINNQPQHF TGTGCCAGCAGTTTACAACAGGGGGAGATCAACAATCAGCCCCAGCATTTT
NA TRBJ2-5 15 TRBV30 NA CAWNVGGTVQETQYF TGTGCCTGGAACGTGGGCGGGACCGTCCAAGAGACCCAGTACTTC
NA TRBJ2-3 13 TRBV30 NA CALQGKGPDTQYF TGTGCCTTACAGGGTAAGGGGCCAGATACGCAGTATTTT
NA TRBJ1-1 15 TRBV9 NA CASSGADFGTLKAFF TGTGCTAGCAGCGGAGCGGACTTTGGTACCCTAAAGGCTTTCTTT
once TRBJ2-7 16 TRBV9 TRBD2 CASSVGGTSAYYEQYF TGTGCCAGCAGCGTAGGAGGGACTAGCGCTTACTACGAGCAGTACTTC
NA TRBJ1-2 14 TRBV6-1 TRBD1 CASSPWDRLYGYTF TGTGCCAGCAGTCCATGGGACAGGCTCTATGGCTACACCTTC
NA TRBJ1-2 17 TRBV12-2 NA CASRPKERPVAIYGYTF TGTGCAAGTCGCCCAAAGGAGCGTCCGGTAGCTATCTATGGCTACACCTTC
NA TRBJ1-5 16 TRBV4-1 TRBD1 CASSQRTGGVSQPQHF TGCGCCAGCAGCCAAAGGACAGGGGGCGTAAGTCAGCCCCAGCATTTT
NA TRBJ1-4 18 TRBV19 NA CASRSPRGLRSTNEKLFF TGTGCCAGTAGATCCCCTCGAGGACTTCGGTCGACTAATGAAAAACTGTTTTTT
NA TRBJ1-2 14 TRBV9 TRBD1 CASSVAQGANGYTF TGTGCCAGCAGCGTAGCCCAGGGGGCGAATGGCTACACCTTC
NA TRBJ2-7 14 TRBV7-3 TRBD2 CASSSVAGETEQYF TGTGCCAGCAGCTCCGTAGCGGGAGAAACCGAGCAGTACTTC
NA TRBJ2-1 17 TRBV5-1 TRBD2 CASSLAPGTSGKDEQFF TGCGCCAGCAGCTTAGCCCCCGGGACTAGCGGGAAGGATGAGCAGTTCTTC
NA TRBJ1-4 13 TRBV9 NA CASSVGANEKLFF TGTGCCAGCAGCGTAGGCGCGAATGAAAAACTGTTTTTT
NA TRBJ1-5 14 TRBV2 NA CASSEAIRAQPQHF TGTGCCAGCAGTGAAGCGATCAGGGCTCAGCCCCAGCATTTT
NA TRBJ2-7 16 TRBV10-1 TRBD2 CASSDQSGNVSYEQYF TGCGCCAGCAGTGACCAGAGCGGGAACGTATCCTACGAGCAGTACTTC
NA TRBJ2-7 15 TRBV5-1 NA CASSLIEGSSYEQYF TGCGCCAGCAGCTTGATAGAGGGAAGCTCCTACGAGCAGTACTTC
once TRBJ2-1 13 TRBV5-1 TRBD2 CASSFGLGVEQFF TGCGCCAGCAGCTTCGGACTAGGAGTCGAGCAGTTCTTC
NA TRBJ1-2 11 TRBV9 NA CASSGGHGYTF TGTGCCAGCAGCGGGGGGCATGGCTACACCTTC
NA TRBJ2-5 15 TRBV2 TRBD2 CASSEEVTSLQTQYF TGTGCCAGCAGTGAAGAAGTGACTAGCCTCCAGACCCAGTACTTC
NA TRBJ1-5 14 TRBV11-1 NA CASSYGGSSQPQHF TGTGCCAGCAGCTACGGGGGATCAAGTCAGCCCCAGCATTTT
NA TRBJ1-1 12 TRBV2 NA CATNTGTYEAFF TGTGCCACCAACACAGGGACCTATGAAGCTTTCTTT
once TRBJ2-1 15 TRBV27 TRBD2 CASRGGLAGSLGQFF TGTGCCAGCAGGGGGGGACTAGCGGGGTCCTTAGGGCAGTTCTTC
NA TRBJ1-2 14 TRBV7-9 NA CASSGSGVSFGYTF TGTGCCAGCAGCGGTTCAGGGGTATCTTTTGGCTACACCTTC
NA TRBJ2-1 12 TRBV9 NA CASSVEIGEQFF TGTGCCAGCAGCGTAGAAATCGGTGAGCAGTTCTTC
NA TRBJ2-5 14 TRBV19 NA CASSIGGLQETQYF TGTGCCAGTAGTATAGGGGGCCTTCAAGAGACCCAGTACTTC
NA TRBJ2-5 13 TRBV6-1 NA CASGRTVQETQYF TGTGCCAGCGGAAGGACAGTACAAGAGACCCAGTACTTC
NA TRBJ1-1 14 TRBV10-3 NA CAISEAGSLSEAFF TGTGCCATCAGTGAGGCAGGGTCGCTGAGTGAAGCTTTCTTT
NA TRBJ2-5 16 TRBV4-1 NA CASSLRYKASWETQYF TGCGCCAGCAGCTTACGATATAAGGCTAGCTGGGAGACCCAGTACTTC
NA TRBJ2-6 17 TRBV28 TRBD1 CASTAGTGNHGANVLTF TGTGCCAGCACCGCGGGGACAGGGAATCATGGGGCCAACGTCCTGACTTTC
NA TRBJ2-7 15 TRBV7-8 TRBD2 CASSYGTSAAYEQYF TGTGCCAGCAGCTACGGGACTAGCGCTGCCTACGAGCAGTACTTC
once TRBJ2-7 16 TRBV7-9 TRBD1 CASRLQGTGGPREQYF TGTGCCAGCAGACTTCAGGGGACAGGGGGCCCCAGGGAGCAGTACTTC
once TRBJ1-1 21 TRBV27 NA CASSSLSPPTGRGPMNTEAFF TGTGCCAGCAGTTCCCTTAGCCCTCCCACCGGACGGGGTCCTATGAACACTGAAGCTTTCTTT
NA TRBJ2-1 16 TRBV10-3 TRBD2 CAISDPTSGPYNEQFF TGTGCCATCAGTGATCCGACTAGCGGGCCTTACAATGAGCAGTTCTTC
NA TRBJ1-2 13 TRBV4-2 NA CASSQETSDGYTF TGTGCCAGCAGCCAAGAGACATCTGATGGCTACACCTTC
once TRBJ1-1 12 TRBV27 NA CASQALNSEAFF TGTGCCAGCCAGGCTCTGAACTCTGAAGCTTTCTTT
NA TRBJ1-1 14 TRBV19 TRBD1 CASKRTGGRTEAFF TGTGCCAGTAAAAGGACAGGGGGGAGGACTGAAGCTTTCTTT
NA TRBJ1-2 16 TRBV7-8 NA CASSLAWGTNNYGYTF TGTGCCAGCAGCTTAGCGTGGGGGACAAATAACTATGGCTACACCTTC
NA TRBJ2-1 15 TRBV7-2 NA CASSSTGSSYNEQFF TGTGCCAGCAGCTCGACAGGCAGCTCCTACAATGAGCAGTTCTTC
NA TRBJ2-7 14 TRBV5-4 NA CASSFNGGSYEQYF TGTGCCAGCAGCTTTAACGGGGGCTCCTACGAGCAGTACTTC
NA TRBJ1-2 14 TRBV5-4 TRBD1 CASSPGGPGYGYTF TGTGCCAGCAGTCCAGGGGGGCCTGGCTATGGCTACACCTTC